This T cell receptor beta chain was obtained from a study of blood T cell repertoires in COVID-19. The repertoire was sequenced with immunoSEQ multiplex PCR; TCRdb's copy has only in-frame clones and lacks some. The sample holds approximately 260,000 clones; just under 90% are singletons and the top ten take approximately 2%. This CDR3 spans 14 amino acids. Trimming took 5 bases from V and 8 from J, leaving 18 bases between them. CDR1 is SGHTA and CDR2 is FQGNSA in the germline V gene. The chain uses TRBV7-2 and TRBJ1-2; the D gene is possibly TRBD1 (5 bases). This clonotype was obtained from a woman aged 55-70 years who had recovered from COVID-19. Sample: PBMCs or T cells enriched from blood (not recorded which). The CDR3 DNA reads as TGTGCCAGCAGCGGACTAGGGACGGTTACAGGCTACACCTTC. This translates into CASSGLGTVTGYTF.